One T cell receptor (beta chain) is described in this entry. The data stem from a study of cytomegalovirus exposure and HLA in healthy donors. Germline CDR1 and CDR2: SGHRS and YFSETQ. The CDR3 contains 17 residues. V shed 4 bases, J shed 9 bases, and the junction held 18 bases outside the gene matches. The PCR made use of 60 Vbeta and 13 Jbeta primers. The authors' processing: Roughly 80 million unique TCR beta chains, 9.5 million to 14 million shared, were counted in a later analysis. The assay was immunoSEQ multiplex PCR, and TCRdb's table has in-frame clones only and misses some. That table gives V, J and clone size, and the DNA gave D and trimming. This sample yields about 110,000 clones, of which roughly 71% are seen a single time; around 9.9% belongs to the top ten.

The source of this sequence is a man aged 35-49 years in good health and CMV-seropositive. The V call is TRBV5-1, the J call TRBJ2-3, with 9 bases lining up with TRBD2. Input material: PBMCs. As DNA, the CDR3 is TGCGCCAGCAGCACTACAACAAGCGCGGGGGGGTTAGAGACGCAGTATTTT. The encoded protein is CASSTTTSAGGLETQYF.